These 23 T cell receptor beta chains came from one sample sequenced in a study of T cell responses to AZD1222 COVID-19 vaccine (dated by TCRdb to about 2021). Library generation was performed with the immunoSEQ multiplex PCR assay. This immuneACCESS table, as held by TCRdb, lists in-frame sequences with V and J called but not all clones. Of the missing ones, under half trace to an unresolved V gene in checked studies; the others have no known cause. This sample is represented by over 95,000 clones; just over 90% of them were singletons. The ten largest clones capture 6.5% to 8.5% of the sample. The meaning of the sample's time point label: about 28 days (+/-7) after the second vaccine dose. The sample was peripheral blood, taken 28 days after the second AZD1222 dose. The origin of the receptors is an adult who received the AZD1222 COVID-19 vaccine.

This clone has only one observation. V is TRBV5-1 and J is TRBJ1-2, with 7 nucleotides matching TRBD1. This CDR3 has 17 residues. Trimming removed 0 bases from V and 5 bases from J; junction bases left unmatched: 13. Germline CDR1 and CDR2: SGHRS and YFSETQ. This chain's CDR3 is CASSLVGGGTEIYGYTF. The CDR3 DNA is TGCGCCAGCAGCTTGGTAGGAGGCGGGACAGAGATTTATGGCTACACCTTC.

The genes are TRBV28 and TRBJ2-1, with D tentatively TRBD1 or TRBD2 (5 bases each). CDR1 and CDR2 (germline): MDHEN, SYDVKM. V was shortened by 5 bases and J by 10 bases, with 18 bases between the two germline ends. The CDR3 is made up of 14 amino acids. The CDR3 DNA reads as TGTGCCAGCAGTACCGGGACGGACCCCAGGGAGCAGTTCTTC. It encodes CASSTGTDPREQFF.

The V call is TRBV7-9, the J call TRBJ1-3; no firm D call. V lost 3 bases and J 0 bases, leaving 9 bases between the germline ends. The CDR3 length is 15 residues. In germline, CDR1 is SEHNR, CDR2 FQNEAQ (reference sequence). The CDR3 loop is CASSFFAGSGNTIYF. The CDR3 nucleotides read TGTGCCAGCAGCTTTTTCGCGGGCTCTGGAAACACCATATATTTT.

The CDR3: CASSQSGRPYEQYF. CDR3 nucleotides: TGTGCCAGCAGCCAGAGCGGGAGGCCCTACGAGCAGTACTTC. V and J are TRBV7-2 and TRBJ2-7; 9 bases agree with TRBD2. CDR3 size: 14 residues. CDR1 SGHTA and CDR2 FQGNSA come from the germline V gene. The ends lost 5 bases at V and 2 bases at J; junction bases unmatched: 4.

This clone was counted a few times. The chain recombines TRBV12-3 or TRBV12-4 with TRBJ2-1; TRBD2 might be the D (6 bases). V lost 4 bases, J lost 10 bases, and 11 bases lay in between. This CDR3 contains 12 residues. CDR3: CASSYFSGEQFF. In DNA form, the CDR3 reads TGTGCCAGCAGTTATTTTAGCGGCGAGCAGTTCTTC.

The chain's CDR3 is CASSAGVQDQPQHF. CDR3 coding DNA: TGTGCCAGTAGTGCAGGGGTCCAGGATCAGCCCCAGCATTTT. J is TRBJ1-5 and V is TRBV19; D is possibly TRBD1 (6 bases). This CDR3 contains 14 residues. Germline V gene sequence: CDR1 LNHDA, CDR2 SQIVND (reference sequence). The V end was cut by 5 bases, the J end by 5 bases, with 13 bases between.

The chain recombines TRBV18 with TRBJ1-2; D gene uncertain. The germline V gene encodes CDR1 KGHSH and CDR2 LQKENI. Between the trimmed V and J ends, which lost 2 bases and 7 bases, there was a span of 11 bases. The CDR3 runs to 13 residues. CDR3 nucleotide sequence: TGTGCCAGCTCACCAACACCGTCCGGTGGCTACACCTTC. Translated: CASSPTPSGGYTF.

V is TRBV27 and J is TRBJ2-7; D uncertain. V shed 5 bases and J shed 7 bases, with 12 bases lying between them. Germline CDR1 is MNHEY and CDR2 is SMNVEV (reference sequence). The CDR3 consists of 12 residues. The CDR3 protein is CASSPGMGEQYF. The CDR3 nucleotides are TGTGCCAGCAGTCCTGGCATGGGGGAGCAGTACTTC.

This chain links TRBV27 with TRBJ1-1, with TRBD1 identical over 8 bases. The V gene end was trimmed by 5 bases and the J gene end by 1 base; junction bases not matched to a gene: 3. CDR1 is MNHEY and CDR2 is SMNVEV in the germline V gene (reference sequence). CDR3 length: 14 residues. CDR3 sequence reads: CASSKGTGNTEAFF. The CDR3 DNA is TGTGCCAGCAGTAAAGGGACAGGGAACACTGAAGCTTTCTTT.

This rearrangement joins TRBV18 to TRBJ2-1, with D hard to call. CDR3 length: 13 residues. The germline CDR1 and CDR2 sequences are KGHSH and LQKENI. V lost 0 bases, J lost 6 bases, and 6 bases lay in between. The CDR3 loop is CASSPPSLNEQFF. The DNA of the CDR3 is TGTGCCAGCTCACCACCGTCGCTCAATGAGCAGTTCTTC.

The V call is TRBV29-1, the J call TRBJ1-4; 8 bases fit TRBD1. The junction had 7 bases not matched to a gene; V was cut back by 3 bases and J by 7 bases. The CDR3 totals 14 residues. Germline CDR1 is SQVTM and CDR2 is ANQGSEA. The CDR3 nucleotides are TGCAGCGTTGATCGGACAGGGATGGGTGAAAAACTGTTTTTT. It translates to CSVDRTGMGEKLFF.

V usage is TRBV7-6 and J usage is TRBJ2-1; a possible D gene is TRBD2 (5 bases). CDR1 and CDR2 (germline): SGHVS, FNYEAQ. This CDR3 is built from 14 residues. The ends were cut back, 5 bases at V and 10 bases at J, with 18 bases in the middle. The DNA of the CDR3 is TGTGCCAGCAGCCGGGGTAGATTGGGAGCCGAGCAGTTCTTC. Encoded protein: CASSRGRLGAEQFF.

The chain uses TRBV7-2 and TRBJ2-3; D gene uncertain. V gave up 0 bases and J gave up 2 bases, with 9 bases separating them. This CDR3 spans 15 amino acids. Germline-derived CDR1 and CDR2 are SGHTA and FQGNSA. This chain's CDR3 is CASSLARQYTDTQYF. The CDR3 DNA follows: TGTGCCAGCAGCTTAGCCCGGCAGTACACAGATACGCAGTATTTT.

This sequence joins TRBV7-6 and TRBJ1-5; perhaps TRBD1 as D (6 bases). This CDR3 is built from 15 residues. Trimming cost V 5 bases and J 0 bases, with 11 bases left between them. Germline CDR1 is SGHVS and CDR2 is FNYEAQ. CDR3 amino acids: CASSAGGASNQPQHF. The DNA of the CDR3 is TGTGCCAGCAGCGCCGGGGGGGCTAGCAATCAGCCCCAGCATTTT. The variable domain in full, completed from reference TRBV7-6 and TRBJ1-5, reads GAGVSQSPRYKVTKRGQDVALRCDPISGHVSLYWYRQALGQGPEFLTYFNYEAQQDKSGLPNDRFSAERPEGSISTLTIQRTEQRDSAMYRCASSAGGASNQPQHFGDGTRLSIL.

The genes are TRBV28 and TRBJ2-4, with TRBD1 matching 10 bases. This CDR3 has 15 residues. Germline values: CDR1 MDHEN, CDR2 SYDVKM. The trim removed 7 bases at V and 3 bases at J, leaving 6 bases unmatched. CDR3: CASIGRDRGKNIQYF. CDR3 bases: TGTGCCAGCATTGGGCGGGACAGGGGCAAAAACATTCAGTACTTC.

The CDR3 sequence: CASSLPGQGGKLFF. CDR3 coding DNA: TGTGCCAGCAGTTTACCGGGACAGGGGGGAAAACTGTTTTTT. The chain carries TRBV28 and TRBJ1-4; TRBD1 agrees at 11 bases. Losses at the gene ends were 2 bases for V and 10 bases for J; bases not matched to a gene: 3. This CDR3 region has 14 residues. CDR1 and CDR2 from the germline V gene are MDHEN and SYDVKM. Drawing the rest from reference TRBV28 and TRBJ1-4, the complete variable domain is DVKVTQSSRYLVKRTGEKVFLECVQDMDHENMFWYRQDPGLGLRLIYFSYDVKMKEKGDIPEGYSVSREKKERFSLILESASTNQTSMYLCASSLPGQGGKLFFGSGTQLSVL.

With respect to this clone: This CDR3 fails to terminate in the conserved phenylalanine or tryptophan, so it likely reflects a read error. No DNA is shown, since the ends of the CDR3 on it are uncertain; the CDR3 is the one TCRdb lists. The chain carries TRBV6-5 and TRBJ1-1; the table's TRBD1 call for D was not verified on the DNA. Counting both end residues, the CDR3 totals 13 amino acids. Looked up from germline, CDR1 is MNHEY and CDR2 is SVGAGI. The CDR3 loop reads CASRTGQGDVGVV.

V usage is TRBV4-1 and J usage is TRBJ2-3; 11 positions agree with TRBD1. V lost 4 bases and J lost 5; bases outside the gene matches: 2. CDR1 is MGHRA and CDR2 is YSYEKL in the germline V gene. This CDR3 has 14 amino acids. The CDR3 DNA reads TGCGCCAGCAGCCCGGACAGGGGGCGAGATACGCAGTATTTT. It specifies CASSPDRGRDTQYF.

V usage is TRBV30 and J usage is TRBJ2-5, with 10 bases that match TRBD2. The CDR3 consists of 13 residues. Germline values: CDR1 GTSNPN, CDR2 SVGIG (reference sequence). V shed 7 bases and J 2 bases; nucleotides not matched to a gene: 4. The CDR3 nucleotides are TGTGCCTATCAAGCGGGAGGGCAAGAGACCCAGTACTTC. Protein: CAYQAGGQETQYF.

The chain employs TRBV27 and TRBJ2-1; TRBD2 aligns across 9 bases. V gave up 4 bases and J gave up 6 bases; unmatched junction bases: 7. Looked up from germline, CDR1 is MNHEY and CDR2 is SMNVEV (reference sequence). CDR3 length: 15 amino acids. The CDR3 DNA reads as TGTGCCAGCAGTTGGGGCAGCGGGAGGCTCAATGAGCAGTTCTTC. It specifies CASSWGSGRLNEQFF.

The genes are TRBV7-9 and TRBJ1-2; 8 bases line up with TRBD1. Trimming cost V 5 bases and J 7 bases; bases outside gene matches: 12. The CDR3 extends over 15 amino acids. Germline values: CDR1 SEHNR, CDR2 FQNEAQ (reference sequence). CDR3 sequence: CASSASGGRVVGYTF. The CDR3 DNA sequence: TGTGCCAGCAGCGCTTCAGGGGGCAGGGTGGTTGGCTACACCTTC.

This clone occurred once. The V and J genes are TRBV24-1 and TRBJ1-5, with 8 bases matching TRBD1. Unmatched junction bases numbered 6, after V lost 4 bases and J lost 2 bases. Germline loops: CDR1 KGHDR, CDR2 SFDVKD. This CDR3 is built from 16 residues. The CDR3 bases are TGTGCCACCAGTGACCAGACAGGGGACGGCAATCAGCCCCAGCATTTT. Encoded protein: CATSDQTGDGNQPQHF.

This chain connects TRBV9 to TRBJ1-3, with D uncertain. Per germline, CDR1 SGDLS and CDR2 YYNGEE. V dropped 0 bases and J dropped 0 bases, with 10 bases sitting between them. The length of the CDR3 is 16 residues. Here the CDR3 reads CASSVGWGSSGNTIYF. The CDR3 DNA reads as TGTGCCAGCAGCGTAGGTTGGGGAAGCTCTGGAAACACCATATATTTT.